This T cell receptor beta chain was sequenced during a study of T cell responses to AZD1222 COVID-19 vaccine. Study observations and caveats: Two doses of AZD1222 preceded a rise in Spike-specific TCR breadth and depth. Baseline serology detected seropositivity in only six AZD1222 recipients. There were mostly white British donors and more females than males, and clonal diversity was possibly underestimated.

Produced via immunoSEQ multiplex PCR; TCRdb's table is partial and in-frame only. The sample has 75,000 to 95,000 clones; approximately 89% are singletons. A remark on this clone: What it binds is not known.

Specimen: peripheral blood, collected 28 days after the second AZD1222 dose. This sequence was found in an adult who received the AZD1222 COVID-19 vaccine.

The DNA of the CDR3 is TGTGCCAGCAGTTTACAGGGAGCCGCCGGCTATGGCTACACCTTC. It specifies CASSLQGAAGYGYTF. The J gene is TRBJ1-2, the V gene TRBV28, with D tentatively TRBD1 (5 bases). Per the germline V gene, CDR1 is MDHEN and CDR2 is SYDVKM. The CDR3 loop spans 15 amino acids. Between the trimmed V and J ends, which lost 2 bases and 4 bases, there was a span of 14 bases.